Following are 10 T cell receptor beta chains from one sample sequenced in a study of T cells in Graves' hyperthyroidism and ophthalmopathy (dated by TCRdb to about 2019). Library creation used multiplex PCR. The instrument given in TCRdb is Illumina HiSeq 2000. Amplification of TCR beta CDR3 regions was carried out from RNA transcripts. A first-round RT-PCR of the TCR CDR3 used the HTBI primer set with the Qiagen OneStep RT-PCR kit. TCRdb passed the public sequencing reads through fastp at Q25 and MiXCR, retaining productive beta sequences. Entries are consolidated by CDR3 protein sequence, retaining the most common genes and DNA. This sample lists about 720,000 distinct CDR3 sequences; roughly 15% were detected once. The ten largest clonotypes hold around 7.7% of the sample. Sequenced material: blood. The receptors originated from a young man with Graves' hyperthyroidism.

The rearrangement links TRBV11-2 to TRBJ2-1, with 9 bases matching TRBD1. CDR1 SGHAT and CDR2 FQNNGV come from the germline V gene. The V segment lost 6 bases and the J segment 8 bases; nucleotides outside the gene matches: 11. CDR3 length: 15 amino acids. CDR3 sequence reads: CASRGGTGRADEQFF. Written as DNA, the CDR3 is TGTGCCAGCAGGGGGGGGACAGGGAGGGCGGATGAGCAGTTCTTC. The variable domain in full, completed from reference TRBV11-2 and TRBJ2-1, reads EAGVAQSPRYKIIEKRQSVAFWCNPISGHATLYWYQQILGQGPKLLIQFQNNGVVDDSQLPKDRFSAERLKGVDSTLKIQPAKLEDSAVYLCASRGGTGRADEQFFGPGTRLTVL.

At least ten counts were recorded for this clonotype. The chain links TRBV28 to TRBJ2-1, with TRBD2 as a possible D gene (6 bases). V lost 6 bases, J lost 1 base, and 19 bases lay in between. CDR1 and CDR2 (germline): MDHEN, SYDVKM. There are 17 residues in the CDR3. The CDR3 protein is CASRRASGTDSYNEQFF. The CDR3 DNA reads as TGTGCCAGCAGAAGAGCCTCCGGGACTGATTCCTACAATGAGCAGTTCTTC.

The rearrangement links TRBV3-1 to TRBJ2-5, with D perhaps matching TRBD2 (7 bases). This CDR3 has 18 amino acids. V was shortened by 0 bases and J by 6 bases, with 23 bases between the two germline ends. Germline V gene sequence: CDR1 LGHDT, CDR2 YNNKEL (reference sequence). The CDR3 nucleotides are TGTGCCAGCAGCCAAGAGCTGGGGGCAGGCCGGGGGGATCAGACCCAGTACTTC. The encoded protein is CASSQELGAGRGDQTQYF.

The chain couples TRBV7-3 to TRBJ2-1; tentatively, D is TRBD2 (5 bases). This CDR3 is built from 14 residues. Germline V gives CDR1 SGHTA, CDR2 FQGTGA. The germline V and J ends were trimmed by 3 bases and 8 bases, with 14 bases remaining between them. DNA of the CDR3: TGTGCCAGCAGCTTCGGACTGGCCCGATATGAGCAGTTCTTC. It is translated as CASSFGLARYEQFF.

In its sample, this clonotype was seen many times. The gene calls are TRBV30 and TRBJ2-7, with 7 positions matching TRBD2. V gave up 1 base and J gave up 0 bases; unmatched junction bases: 6. The germline V gene encodes CDR1 GTSNPN and CDR2 SVGIG (reference sequence). The CDR3 contains 15 residues. The DNA for the CDR3 is TGTGCCTGGAGTGGGGGGGACTACCTCTCCTACGAGCAGTACTTC. Its translation: CAWSGGDYLSYEQYF.

The rearrangement joins TRBV19 to TRBJ1-2; no clear D gene. CDR1 is LNHDA and CDR2 is SQIVND in the germline V gene (reference sequence). Between the trimmed V and J ends, which lost 7 bases and 0 bases, there was a span of 21 bases. The CDR3 contains 17 residues. The CDR3 region has the DNA TGTGCCAGTACCCCCATCGGGCAGGTTTCCACTAACTATGGCTACACCTTC. It yields the protein CASTPIGQVSTNYGYTF.

The table lists this clonotype with many counts. CDR3 coding DNA: TGTGCCAGCAGCAGCCCTCGGGGGGCAGATACGCAGTATTTT. Amino acid sequence: CASSSPRGADTQYF. The chain links TRBV5-5 to TRBJ2-3; TRBD2 matches at 7 bases. J gave up 4 bases and V 4 bases, and 6 bases lay outside the gene matches. Per the germline V gene, CDR1 is SGHKS and CDR2 is YYEKEE (reference sequence). CDR3 length: 14 amino acids.

This clonotype was detected ten times or more. The chain links TRBV11-2 to TRBJ2-7; no clear D. The germline V and J ends were trimmed by 2 bases and 3 bases, with 8 bases remaining between them. Looked up from germline, CDR1 is SGHAT and CDR2 is FQNNGV. The CDR3 has 13 residues. This CDR3 reads CASSLPDIYEQYF. The CDR3, as DNA: TGTGCCAGCAGCTTACCGGATATCTACGAGCAGTACTTC.

Details on this clonotype: Germline and junction disagree at one end, which may indicate a read error. This chain links TRBV28 with TRBJ1-4; D is undetermined. CDR3 length: 16 residues. Germline lookup yields CDR1 MDHEN and CDR2 SYDVKM. CDR3 in DNA: TGTGCCAGCAGTTCACTCAACATGCCCACTAATGAAAAACCGTTTTTT. Its translation is CASSSLNMPTNEKPFF.

This clonotype appeared many times. The chain couples TRBV30 to TRBJ1-1; 8 nucleotides match TRBD1. The CDR3 has 14 amino acids. Germline V gene data show CDR1 as GTSNPN and CDR2 as SVGIG (reference sequence). V lost 1 base to trimming and J lost 4 bases; unmatched junction nucleotides: 5. The CDR3 DNA reads TGTGCCTGGAGTGGTCGGCAGGGGGCCACTGAAGCTTTCTTT. Translated, it gives CAWSGRQGATEAFF.